Below are 13 T cell receptor beta chains sequenced from a single sample in a study of shared T cell receptors in the human thymus. The repertoire was sequenced with immunoSEQ multiplex PCR; TCRdb's copy has only in-frame clones and lacks some. The sample holds 700,000 or so clones; 75% to 90% are singletons and the top ten take over 0.008%. This same sample was also taken into another study, of human thymus T cells.

The sequenced material came from thymocytes. These receptors all come from a girl less than two years old with a congenital heart defect.

The chain carries TRBV7-2 and TRBJ1-1; D unclear. This CDR3 is 13 amino acids long. CDR1 SGHTA and CDR2 FQGNSA come from the germline V gene. V was shortened by 2 bases and J by 6 bases, with 10 bases between the two germline ends. CDR3 sequence reads: CASSLSFIAEAFF. For the CDR3, the DNA is TGTGCCAGCAGCTTATCTTTTATCGCTGAAGCTTTCTTT.

The table lists this clone with a few counts. This rearrangement joins TRBV4-3 to TRBJ1-1; D unclear. CDR3 size: 13 residues. CDR1 and CDR2 from the germline V gene are LGHNA and YSLEER. V lost 3 bases and J 2 bases, leaving 7 bases between the germline ends. The CDR3 region has the DNA TGCGCCAGCAGCCACAAGAGTAACACTGAAGCTTTCTTT. Its protein product is CASSHKSNTEAFF.

V is TRBV5-1 and J is TRBJ2-1; 7 bases are a match to TRBD1. CDR1 and CDR2 from the germline V gene are SGHRS and YFSETQ. The trim removed 7 bases at V and 8 bases at J, leaving 12 bases unmatched. The CDR3 has 14 amino acids. CDR3 sequence reads: CASRPRQGRDEQFF. The CDR3 nucleotides are TGCGCCAGCCGACCAAGACAGGGTCGCGATGAGCAGTTCTTC.

This rearrangement joins TRBV5-1 to TRBJ2-7; D unresolved. There are 15 residues in the CDR3. Germline CDR1 is SGHRS and CDR2 is YFSETQ. Deletions cut 4 bases from V and 0 bases from J, with 14 bases between. In DNA form, the CDR3 reads TGCGCCAGCAGCCCATCCTCCCCGGGCTCCTACGAGCAGTACTTC. Translation gives CASSPSSPGSYEQYF.

The sample holds a few counts of this clone. The rearrangement uses TRBV11-2 and TRBJ2-5; D not resolved. V gave up 0 bases and J gave up 2 bases, with 7 bases separating them. Germline V gene sequence: CDR1 SGHAT, CDR2 FQNNGV. This CDR3 has 14 residues. DNA of the CDR3: TGTGCCAGCAGCTTAGACCCTAATCAAGAGACCCAGTACTTC. Translating gives CASSLDPNQETQYF.

The chain employs TRBV28 and TRBJ2-7; 8 positions match TRBD1. This CDR3 comprises 17 residues. V lost 0 bases and J lost 0; bases outside the gene matches: 7. The germline V gene has CDR1 MDHEN and CDR2 SYDVKM. The CDR3 reads CASSLCSRQGHSYEQYF. The CDR3 region has the DNA TGTGCCAGCAGTTTATGCAGTCGACAGGGGCACTCCTACGAGCAGTACTTC.

The chain has TRBV28 and TRBJ1-2; 9 bases map to TRBD1. The germline V gene has CDR1 MDHEN and CDR2 SYDVKM. The CDR3 is 16 residues long. Unmatched junction bases numbered 6, after V lost 2 bases and J lost 2 bases. The chain's CDR3 is CASSLGLGTGNYGYTF. The CDR3 DNA reads TGTGCCAGCAGTTTAGGACTTGGGACAGGGAACTATGGCTACACCTTC.

The chain is built from TRBV28 and TRBJ2-4, with a weak D call TRBD2 (5 bases). This CDR3 is built from 19 residues. CDR1 MDHEN and CDR2 SYDVKM come from the germline V gene. The V end lost 6 bases, the J end lost 2 bases, and 26 bases lay between the germline ends. Here the CDR3 reads CASSLGAGEPEPTKNIQYF. The CDR3 DNA reads as TGTGCCAGCAGCCTGGGCGCCGGGGAACCAGAACCTACCAAAAACATTCAGTACTTC.

This chain connects TRBV18 to TRBJ1-1, with D uncertain. The V and J ends lost 6 bases and 4 bases respectively, with 12 bases between them. Germline V CDR1 and CDR2: KGHSH, LQKENI. CDR3 length equals 13 residues. In nucleotides, the CDR3 is TGTGCCAGCTCGGCCGGGGTCGGCACTGAAGCTTTCTTT. It encodes CASSAGVGTEAFF.

The rearrangement uses TRBV6-5 and TRBJ1-1, with D possibly being TRBD1 (5 bases). V shed 2 bases and J shed 3 bases, with 13 bases lying between them. The V gene's germline CDR1 is MNHEY and CDR2 SVGAGI. The CDR3 runs 15 residues. CDR3 sequence (DNA): TGTGCCAGCAGTTACGGGGAGGGGCGGGACACTGAAGCTTTCTTT. Protein sequence: CASSYGEGRDTEAFF.

The J gene is TRBJ2-1, the V gene TRBV11-2, with TRBD1 identical over 9 bases. CDR3 size: 17 residues. V was clipped by 5 bases and J by 5 bases; unmatched bases: 13. Germline assignment: CDR1 SGHAT and CDR2 FQNNGV. The CDR3 protein is CASSLRTGAFSHNEQFF. The CDR3, as DNA: TGTGCCAGCAGCCTCCGGACAGGGGCGTTTTCCCACAATGAGCAGTTCTTC.

The genes are TRBV28 and TRBJ2-5; TRBD2 agrees at 9 bases. The J call may be wrong; the DNA end is better matched by TRBJ2-7. The CDR3 totals 15 residues. The germline V gene has CDR1 MDHEN and CDR2 SYDVKM. The DNA of the CDR3 is TGTGCCAGCAAACCCCGCGGGGGGGCCTGCGACGAGCAGTACTTC. Its translation is CASKPRGGACDEQYF.

This chain uses TRBV5-6 with TRBJ2-5, with TRBD2 identical over 14 bases. V trimming: 1 base; J trimming: 4 bases; junction bases outside the gene matches: 3. This CDR3 is 16 amino acids long. Germline loops: CDR1 SGHDT, CDR2 YYEEEE. In DNA form, the CDR3 reads TGTGCCAGCAGCTTGCGACTAGCGGGGGGGCGAGAGACCCAGTACTTC. Encoded protein: CASSLRLAGGRETQYF. The variable domain in full, with the rest retrieved from reference TRBV5-6 and TRBJ2-5, is DAGVTQSPTHLIKTRGQQVTLRCSPKSGHDTVSWYQQALGQGPQFIFQYYEEEERQRGNFPDRFSGHQFPNYSSELNVNALLLGDSALYLCASSLRLAGGRETQYFGPGTRLLVL.